The T cell receptor (beta chain) described here comes from a study of blood T cell repertoires in COVID-19. Original handling: Amplification of reference gene primers provided the estimated nucleated cell counts. Method: immunoSEQ multiplex PCR; TCRdb's copy keeps in-frame clones and lacks some. V and J calls and clone size are given by that table; D and trimming were obtained from the DNA. The sample has some 150,000 clones, about 90% seen once. CDR1 SGHNT and CDR2 YYREEE come from the germline V gene (reference sequence). Trimming at V came to 4 bases and at J to 10 bases, leaving 8 bases not matched to a gene. The CDR3 totals 15 residues.

Sequencing was carried out using peripheral blood. The gene calls are TRBV5-4 and TRBJ1-6, with 10 positions matching TRBD1. This receptor was identified in a woman older than 75 with acute or convalescent COVID-19. CDR3 bases: TGTGCCAGCAGCCCAGTGACAGGGGGCGGCTCACCCCTCCACTTT. It specifies CASSPVTGGGSPLHF.